The 10 T cell receptor beta chains listed next were all sequenced from one sample in a study of OX40 agonist ivuxolimab in advanced cancers. Sequenced by immunoSEQ multiplex PCR; TCRdb stores in-frame clones only, minus some. Of more than 55,000 clones in the sample, about 89% were seen once. The sequencing used CD4+ or CD8+ T cells sorted from blood, collected in a trial of the OX40 agonist ivuxolimab. The origin of the receptors is an adult with an advanced solid tumor such as melanoma, head and neck, liver or kidney cancer.

The chain recombines TRBV6-6 with TRBJ2-4; 10 positions agree with TRBD2. Germline CDR1 reads MNHNY; CDR2 reads SVGAGI (reference sequence). Unmatched junction bases numbered 1, after V lost 4 bases and J lost 4 bases. The CDR3 is 14 residues long. The CDR3 DNA follows: TGTGCCAGCAGTTCGGGACTAGCGAAAAACATTCAGTACTTC. This gives the protein CASSSGLAKNIQYF.

The chain carries TRBV18 and TRBJ2-2; 12 bases fit TRBD2. The length of the CDR3 is 14 residues. Germline V CDR1 and CDR2: KGHSH, LQKENI. Trimming cost V 8 bases and J 5 bases; bases outside gene matches: 3. CDR3 sequence reads: CASLGLAGTGELFF. Written as DNA, the CDR3 is TGTGCCAGCCTCGGACTAGCGGGAACCGGGGAGCTGTTTTTT. The full variable domain, with the rest looked up from reference TRBV18 and TRBJ2-2, is NAGVMQNPRHLVRRRGQEARLRCSPMKGHSHVYWYRQLPEEGLKFMVYLQKENIIDESGMPKERFSAEFPKEGPSILRIQQVVRGDSAAYFCASLGLAGTGELFFGEGSRLTVL.

The V gene is TRBV5-4, the J gene TRBJ2-5, with D maybe TRBD2 (5 bases). The CDR3 is 13 residues long. V was clipped by 4 bases and J by 2 bases, with 9 bases between them. Germline V lookup: CDR1 SGHNT, CDR2 YYREEE (reference sequence). The CDR3 DNA is TGTGCCAGCAGCCCGCAGCGGCAAGAGACCCAGTACTTC. Amino acid sequence: CASSPQRQETQYF.

The V and J genes are TRBV29-1 and TRBJ1-2; the D gene is possibly TRBD1 (5 bases). Germline V CDR1 and CDR2: SQVTM, ANQGSEA. The V and J ends lost 7 bases and 8 bases respectively, with 17 bases between them. This CDR3 is 12 amino acids long. Here the CDR3 reads CSASWPGGGYTF. In DNA form, the CDR3 reads TGCAGCGCCTCCTGGCCCGGGGGGGGCTACACCTTC.

CDR3 residues: CASMKGQGRGSYEQYF. CDR3 nucleotides: TGTGCCAGCATGAAGGGACAGGGAAGGGGGTCCTACGAGCAGTACTTC. The rearrangement links TRBV2 to TRBJ2-7; 9 bases agree with TRBD1. With V trimmed by 7 bases and J by 1 base, 11 bases remained unmatched. Germline V CDR1 and CDR2: SNHLY, FYNNEI. The CDR3 is made up of 16 amino acids.

The chain couples TRBV11-3 to TRBJ2-7, with D unresolved. Germline V gene data show CDR1 as SGHNT and CDR2 as YENEEA. Trimming stripped 4 bases from V and 2 bases from J, with 6 bases between. The CDR3 runs to 12 residues. CDR3: CASSSVTYEQYF. The CDR3 region has the DNA TGTGCCAGCAGCTCAGTTACCTACGAGCAGTACTTC. The full variable domain, rest sourced from reference TRBV11-3 and TRBJ2-7, is EAGVVQSPRYKIIEKKQPVAFWCNPISGHNTLYWYLQNLGQGPELLIRYENEEAVDDSQLPKDRFSAERLKGVDSTLKIQPAELGDSAVYLCASSSVTYEQYFGPGTRLTVT.

CDR3 nucleotide sequence: TGCAGCGTTGAGGAAAACTATGGCTACACCTTC. Translated, it gives CSVEENYGYTF. This chain joins TRBV29-1 and TRBJ1-2; D gene ambiguous. V was trimmed by 3 bases and J by 2 bases, leaving 4 bases between them. The germline gives CDR1 SQVTM, CDR2 ANQGSEA. The CDR3 loop spans 11 amino acids.

This chain joins TRBV29-1 and TRBJ2-1; 11 bases are shared with TRBD2. Germline CDR1 SQVTM, CDR2 ANQGSEA. J lost 4 bases, V lost 7 bases, and 3 bases had no gene match. The CDR3 has 13 amino acids. CDR3 region: CSDRTSGYNEQFF. DNA of the CDR3: TGCAGCGATCGGACTAGCGGGTACAATGAGCAGTTCTTC.

The V and J genes are TRBV28 and TRBJ2-5; no reliable D call. CDR1 is MDHEN and CDR2 is SYDVKM in the germline V gene. Trimming cost V 3 bases and J 4 bases, with 12 bases left between them. This CDR3 comprises 14 residues. CDR3 in amino acids: CASSFGTFLETQYF. The CDR3 DNA reads as TGTGCCAGCAGTTTTGGTACGTTTCTAGAGACCCAGTACTTC.

This chain joins TRBV4-3 and TRBJ1-4; weak D call: TRBD1 (6 bases). The V end lost 4 bases, the J end lost 2 bases, and 17 bases lay between the germline ends. CDR1 LGHNA and CDR2 YSLEER come from the germline V gene. The CDR3 extends over 17 amino acids. CDR3 coding DNA: TGCGCCAGCAGCCGGTCGGCAGGGGTTATGACTAATGAAAAACTGTTTTTT. Encoded protein: CASSRSAGVMTNEKLFF.